This TCR beta chain was captured by sequencing in a study of blood T cell repertoires in COVID-19. TCRdb keeps only in-frame clones here, not all; method: immunoSEQ multiplex PCR. The sample shows about 210,000 clones, roughly 85% of them seen only once. CDR1 and CDR2 (germline): LGHNA, YNFKEQ. This CDR3 has 16 amino acids. Trimming removed 1 base from V and 3 bases from J; junction bases left unmatched: 9. This clone was recorded only once. The specimen was peripheral blood. The clonotype was recovered from a man aged 50-60 years with COVID-19, enrolled during active disease. The rearrangement links TRBV4-2 to TRBJ2-7; 7 bases fit TRBD1. CDR3 amino acids: CASSQGGQELFYEQYF. The CDR3 bases are TGTGCCAGCAGCCAAGGCGGACAGGAGCTTTTCTACGAGCAGTACTTC.